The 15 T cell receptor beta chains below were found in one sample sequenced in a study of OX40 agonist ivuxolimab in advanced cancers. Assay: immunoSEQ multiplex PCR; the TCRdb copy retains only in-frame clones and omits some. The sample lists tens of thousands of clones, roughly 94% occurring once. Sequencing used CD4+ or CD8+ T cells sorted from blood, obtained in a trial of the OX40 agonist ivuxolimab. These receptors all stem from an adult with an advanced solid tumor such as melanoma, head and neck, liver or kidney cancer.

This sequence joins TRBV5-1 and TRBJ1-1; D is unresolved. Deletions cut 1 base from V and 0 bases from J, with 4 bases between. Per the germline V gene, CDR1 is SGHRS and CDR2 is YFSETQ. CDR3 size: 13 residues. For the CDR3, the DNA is TGCGCCAGCAGCTTGAGGATGAACACTGAAGCTTTCTTT. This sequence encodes CASSLRMNTEAFF.

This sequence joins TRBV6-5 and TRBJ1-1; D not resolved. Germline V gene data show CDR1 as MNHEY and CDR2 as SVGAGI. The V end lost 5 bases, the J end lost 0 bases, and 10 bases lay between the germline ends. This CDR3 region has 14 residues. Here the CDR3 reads CASSPTAMNTEAFF. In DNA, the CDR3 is TGTGCCAGCAGTCCCACTGCGATGAACACTGAAGCTTTCTTT.

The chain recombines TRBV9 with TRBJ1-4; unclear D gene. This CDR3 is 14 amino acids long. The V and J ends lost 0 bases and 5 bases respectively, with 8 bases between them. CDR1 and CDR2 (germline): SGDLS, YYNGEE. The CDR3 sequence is CASSVVAGNEKLFF. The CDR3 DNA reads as TGTGCCAGCAGCGTAGTGGCCGGCAATGAAAAACTGTTTTTT.

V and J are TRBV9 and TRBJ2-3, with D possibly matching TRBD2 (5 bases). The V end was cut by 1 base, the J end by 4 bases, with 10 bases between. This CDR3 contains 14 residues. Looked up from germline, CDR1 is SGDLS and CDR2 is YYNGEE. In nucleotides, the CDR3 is TGTGCCAGCAGCGTAACGGTGAGGGCAGATACGCAGTATTTT. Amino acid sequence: CASSVTVRADTQYF.

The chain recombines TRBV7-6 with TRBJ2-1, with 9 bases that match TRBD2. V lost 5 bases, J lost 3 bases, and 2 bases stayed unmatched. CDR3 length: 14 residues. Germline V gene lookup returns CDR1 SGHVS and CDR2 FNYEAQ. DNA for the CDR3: TGTGCCAGCAGCATTAGCGGGAGCTACAATGAGCAGTTCTTC. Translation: CASSISGSYNEQFF.

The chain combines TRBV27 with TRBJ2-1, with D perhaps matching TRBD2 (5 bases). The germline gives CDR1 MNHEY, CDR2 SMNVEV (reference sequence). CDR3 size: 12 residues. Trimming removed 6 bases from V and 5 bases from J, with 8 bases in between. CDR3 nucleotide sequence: TGTGCCAGCAGCCCCGGGAACAATGAGCAGTTCTTC. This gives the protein CASSPGNNEQFF.

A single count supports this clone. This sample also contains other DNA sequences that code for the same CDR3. CDR3 sequence: CASSLNGYEQYF. The CDR3 DNA reads TGTGCCAGCAGTTTAAACGGCTACGAGCAGTACTTC. The V call is TRBV27, the J call TRBJ2-7; no clear D gene. The ends were cut back, 2 bases at V and 3 bases at J, with 5 bases in the middle. CDR1 MNHEY and CDR2 SMNVEV come from the germline V gene (reference sequence). The CDR3 spans 12 residues.

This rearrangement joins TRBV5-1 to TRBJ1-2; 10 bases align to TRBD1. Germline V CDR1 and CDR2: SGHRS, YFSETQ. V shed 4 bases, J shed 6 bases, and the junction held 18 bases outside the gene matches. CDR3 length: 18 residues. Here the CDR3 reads CASSQRLTGGIISDGYTF. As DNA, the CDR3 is TGCGCCAGCAGCCAGAGATTGACAGGGGGCATCATTTCGGATGGCTACACCTTC. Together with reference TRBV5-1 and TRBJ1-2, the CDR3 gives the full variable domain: KAGVTQTPRYLIKTRGQQVTLSCSPISGHRSVSWYQQTPGQGLQFLFEYFSETQRNKGNFPGRFSGRQFSNSRSEMNVSTLELGDSALYLCASSQRLTGGIISDGYTFGSGTRLTVV.

The chain's CDR3 is CATSRDRRTGVTEQYF. The CDR3 bases are TGTGCCACCAGCAGAGATCGTCGGACAGGGGTAACCGAGCAGTACTTC. The V and J genes are TRBV15 and TRBJ2-7, with 9 positions matching TRBD1. The CDR3 totals 16 residues. V shed 0 bases and J 6 bases; nucleotides not matched to a gene: 9. Germline assignment: CDR1 LNHNV and CDR2 YYDKDF (reference sequence).

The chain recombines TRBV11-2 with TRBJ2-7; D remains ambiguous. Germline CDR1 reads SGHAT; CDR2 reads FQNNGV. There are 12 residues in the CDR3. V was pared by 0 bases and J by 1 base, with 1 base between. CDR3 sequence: CASSLDSYEQYF. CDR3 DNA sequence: TGTGCCAGCAGCTTAGATTCCTACGAGCAGTACTTC.

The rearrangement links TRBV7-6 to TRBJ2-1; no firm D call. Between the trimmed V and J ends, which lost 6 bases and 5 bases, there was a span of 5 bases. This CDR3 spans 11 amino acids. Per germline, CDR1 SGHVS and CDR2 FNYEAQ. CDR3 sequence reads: CASRLNNEQFF. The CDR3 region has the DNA TGTGCCAGCAGACTAAACAATGAGCAGTTCTTC.

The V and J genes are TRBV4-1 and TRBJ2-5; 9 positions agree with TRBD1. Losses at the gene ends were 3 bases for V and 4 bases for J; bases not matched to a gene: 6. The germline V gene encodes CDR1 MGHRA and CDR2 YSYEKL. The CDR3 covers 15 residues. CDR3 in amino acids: CASSHRDRELETQYF. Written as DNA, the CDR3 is TGCGCCAGCAGCCATAGGGACAGGGAGTTAGAGACCCAGTACTTC.

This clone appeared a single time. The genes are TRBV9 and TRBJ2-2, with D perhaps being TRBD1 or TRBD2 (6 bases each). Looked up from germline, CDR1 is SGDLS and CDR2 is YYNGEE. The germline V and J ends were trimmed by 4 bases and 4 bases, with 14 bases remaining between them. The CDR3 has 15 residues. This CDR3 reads CASSTEGGTTGELFF. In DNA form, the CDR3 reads TGTGCCAGCAGCACAGAAGGGGGGACCACCGGGGAGCTGTTTTTT.

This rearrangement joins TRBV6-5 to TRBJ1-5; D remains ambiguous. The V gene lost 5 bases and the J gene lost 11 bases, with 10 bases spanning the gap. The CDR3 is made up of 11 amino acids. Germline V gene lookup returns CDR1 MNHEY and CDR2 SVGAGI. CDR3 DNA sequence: TGTGCCAGCAGTGAGGTGGGAGCCCAGCATTTT. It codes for CASSEVGAQHF.

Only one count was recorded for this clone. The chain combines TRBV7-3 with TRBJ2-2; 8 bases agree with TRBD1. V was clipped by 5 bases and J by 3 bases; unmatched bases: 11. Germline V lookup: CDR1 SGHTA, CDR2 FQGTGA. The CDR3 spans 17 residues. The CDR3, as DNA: TGTGCCAGCAGCCCCCGCCCGGGGACAGGCCACACCGGGGAGCTGTTTTTT. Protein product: CASSPRPGTGHTGELFF.